This T cell receptor (beta chain) was sequenced for a study of CD8 T cells in ankylosing spondylitis. At least ten counts were recorded for this clonotype. TCRdb independently ran MiXCR on the 5' RACE reads; one entry per CDR3 protein. The data hold tens of thousands of distinct CDR3 sequences, with about 5.4% observed a single time. Germline V gene lookup returns CDR1 SGHRS and CDR2 YFSETQ. The CDR3 loop spans 16 amino acids. The V end lost 0 bases, the J end lost 3 bases, and 14 bases lay between the germline ends. The origin of this receptor is a male donor with ankylosing spondylitis or in good health (not recorded which). The V call is TRBV5-1, the J call TRBJ2-3; possibly TRBD1 or TRBD2 for D (5 bases each). The specimen was blood, either unsorted or a sorted T cell fraction (not recorded which). CDR3 bases: TGCGCCAGCAGCTTGGCCGACCGGGGACCGACAGATACGCAGTATTTT. Its translation is CASSLADRGPTDTQYF.